What follows describes a single T cell receptor beta chain. These data belong to a study of T-cell reconstitution after alpha-beta-depleted transplantation in children. The authors prepared the TCRbeta library with unique molecular identifiers. Each CDR3 protein is one row after TCRdb ran MiXCR on the PCR reads. The sample holds hundreds of thousands of distinct CDR3 sequences; approximately 16% are singletons and the top ten take 1.1%. The germline V and J ends were trimmed by 5 bases and 6 bases, with 16 bases remaining between them. The CDR3 consists of 14 residues. Germline V gene lookup returns CDR1 SGHRS and CDR2 YFSETQ.

The genes are TRBV5-1 and TRBJ2-3; D perhaps matches TRBD1 (5 bases). This TCR derives from a human donor who donated a stem cell graft to a child with acute myeloid leukemia. Sequencing used PBMCs from the stem cell graft donor, obtained from the stem cell graft. In nucleotides, the CDR3 is TGCGCCAGCAGTTCGGCAGGGTGGTACGATACGCAGTATTTT. Translated: CASSSAGWYDTQYF.